This TCR beta chain originates from a study of early T cells in non-severe SARS-CoV-2 infection. In the library, individual cDNA molecules carried attached unique molecular identifiers. TCRdb re-called the 5' RACE reads through MiXCR, storing one row per CDR3 protein. Of about 92,000 distinct CDR3 sequences in the sample, 13% to 15% were seen once. Per germline, CDR1 SGHVS and CDR2 FNYEAQ. Trimming took 1 base from V and 9 from J, leaving 7 bases between them. This CDR3 region has 12 residues. The source of this sequence is an adult who was a healthcare worker with PCR-confirmed SARS-CoV-2 infection or an uninfected control (not recorded which). The chain couples TRBV7-6 to TRBJ1-5; no clear D. Sequencing used whole blood. CDR3 loop: CASSLGQSPQHF. The CDR3 bases are TGTGCCAGCAGCTTAGGGCAGTCGCCCCAGCATTTT.